A single sample gave rise to the 28 T cell receptor beta chains below, sequenced in a study of Ad26.COV2.S vaccination and SARS-CoV-2 variants. Treatment here: around 19 received Ad26.COV2.S at low or high dose, single or two shots; several received placebo; per-sample allocation not given. Sample collection was performed on day 63 after the first vaccine or placebo injection. Sequencing was performed with immunoSEQ multiplex PCR; in TCRdb, only in-frame clones are kept and a portion is missing. Seen here are about 410,000 clones, roughly 90% observed once, and the top ten hold around 1.7%. The specimen was peripheral blood, collected in a trial of Ad26.COV2.S vaccine versus placebo. These receptors all come from a person between 18 and 65 years old who received the Ad26.COV2.S COVID-19 vaccine or a placebo.

The chain uses TRBV15 and TRBJ2-7; D is uncertain. Germline V gene lookup returns CDR1 LNHNV and CDR2 YYDKDF (reference sequence). The CDR3 extends over 15 amino acids. With 1 base removed from V and 0 bases from J, the gap between germline ends came to 10 bases. The CDR3 nucleotides read TGTGCCACCAGCAGAGTTCGCAGGTACTCCTACGAGCAGTACTTC. Translating it yields CATSRVRRYSYEQYF.

The table lists this clone with a count of one. The chain couples TRBV7-9 to TRBJ1-4; D gene ambiguous. Per the germline V gene, CDR1 is SEHNR and CDR2 is FQNEAQ (reference sequence). V lost 5 bases to trimming and J lost 5 bases, with 15 bases between them. The length of the CDR3 is 15 residues. CDR3 amino acids: CASSTPSVKNEKLFF. The CDR3 coding sequence is TGTGCCAGCAGCACGCCCAGCGTTAAGAATGAAAAACTGTTTTTT.

The CDR3 bases are TGCGCCAGCAGCTGGGAGAGGGGGGACACAGATACGCAGTATTTT. It translates to CASSWERGDTDTQYF. J is TRBJ2-3 and V is TRBV5-1, with D perhaps matching TRBD1 or TRBD2 (6 bases each). The CDR3 is 15 amino acids. V was pared by 3 bases and J by 2 bases, with 13 bases between. Germline CDR1 SGHRS, CDR2 YFSETQ.

The CDR3: CASRSDRGLRDNEQYF. The CDR3 region has the DNA TGTGCCAGCAGATCTGACAGGGGGCTAAGAGACAACGAGCAGTACTTC. This chain connects TRBV27 to TRBJ2-7; 10 bases align to TRBD1. The germline V gene encodes CDR1 MNHEY and CDR2 SMNVEV (reference sequence). CDR3 size: 16 residues. With V trimmed by 6 bases and J by 5 bases, 13 bases remained unmatched.

As to this clone: Germline is not matched at one junction end, which may reflect a read error. The chain has TRBV7-9 and TRBJ1-2, with D maybe TRBD1 (5 bases). The CDR3 length is 14 residues. Germline V gives CDR1 SEHNR, CDR2 FQNEAQ (reference sequence). As DNA, the CDR3 is TGTGCCAGCAGCTGGGGACGTTCTAACTATGGCTATACCTTC. Translating it yields CASSWGRSNYGYTF.

The chain recombines TRBV7-6 with TRBJ2-7; tentative D call: TRBD1 (5 bases). V lost 3 bases and J 2 bases, leaving 14 bases between the germline ends. CDR3 length equals 15 residues. Germline V CDR1 and CDR2: SGHVS, FNYEAQ. The DNA for the CDR3 is TGTGCCAGCAGCTTGGCTGACAGTGCTACCTACGAGCAGTACTTC. Encoded protein: CASSLADSATYEQYF.

J is TRBJ2-7 and V is TRBV30, with D perhaps being TRBD1 or TRBD2 (5 bases each). The V gene's germline CDR1 is GTSNPN and CDR2 SVGIG (reference sequence). The CDR3 length is 14 residues. The V end lost 5 bases, the J end lost 0 bases, and 14 bases lay between the germline ends. The CDR3 sequence is CAWGEGRFSYEQYF. The CDR3 DNA reads as TGTGCCTGGGGAGAGGGACGGTTCTCCTACGAGCAGTACTTC.

V usage is TRBV11-2 and J usage is TRBJ2-3; D is unclear. Germline CDR1 is SGHAT and CDR2 is FQNNGV. This CDR3 is built from 14 residues. V lost 3 bases, J lost 4 bases, and 11 bases lay in between. CDR3 sequence: CASSFGSYPDTQYF. The CDR3 DNA reads as TGTGCCAGCAGCTTCGGCTCGTACCCAGATACGCAGTATTTT.

Concerning this clone itself: Other DNA sequences in the same sample also yield this CDR3. The genes are TRBV7-2 and TRBJ2-5; D unclear. This CDR3 has 14 residues. The V gene lost 0 bases and the J gene lost 4 bases, with 9 bases spanning the gap. Germline V gene sequence: CDR1 SGHTA, CDR2 FQGNSA. The CDR3 reads CASSLAGHGETQYF. The DNA of the CDR3 is TGTGCCAGCAGCTTAGCAGGGCACGGAGAGACCCAGTACTTC. Combining the CDR3 with reference TRBV7-2 and TRBJ2-5 gives the whole variable domain GAGVSQSPSNKVTEKGKDVELRCDPISGHTALYWYRQSLGQGLEFLIYFQGNSAPDKSGLPSDRFSAERTGGSVSTLTIQRTQQEDSAVYLCASSLAGHGETQYFGPGTRLLVL.

This chain joins TRBV2 and TRBJ2-7; possible D gene TRBD2, 7 bases. CDR3 length: 13 amino acids. V shed 6 bases and J shed 12 bases, with 21 bases lying between them. In germline, CDR1 is SNHLY, CDR2 FYNNEI. The CDR3 is CASSRGGAGRWYF. CDR3 sequence (DNA): TGTGCCAGCAGCCGAGGGGGGGCAGGACGATGGTACTTC. Complete variable domain (other parts from reference TRBV2 and TRBJ2-7): EPEVTQTPSHQVTQMGQEVILRCVPISNHLYFYWYRQILGQKVEFLVSFYNNEISEKSEIFDDQFSVERPDGSNFTLKIRSTKLEDSAMYFCASSRGGAGRWYFGPGTRLTVT.

The chain couples TRBV7-9 to TRBJ2-7; D is unclear. The CDR3 is 14 amino acids. Germline values: CDR1 SEHNR, CDR2 FQNEAQ (reference sequence). Trimming stripped 2 bases from V and 2 bases from J, with 10 bases between. The chain's CDR3 is CASSLSPDTYEQYF. The CDR3 DNA sequence: TGTGCCAGCAGCTTAAGTCCGGATACCTACGAGCAGTACTTC.

This clone was found a few times. The chain combines TRBV19 with TRBJ1-3; weak D call: TRBD1 (5 bases). V lost 4 bases and J 4 bases, leaving 20 bases between the germline ends. The CDR3 runs 17 residues. CDR1 and CDR2 from the germline V gene are LNHDA and SQIVND (reference sequence). The CDR3 is CASSTGILLGGGNTIYF. As DNA, the CDR3 is TGTGCCAGTAGTACAGGGATTTTACTGGGAGGAGGAAACACCATATATTTT.

The chain uses TRBV5-1 and TRBJ1-2, with 9 bases matching TRBD1. Germline V gene data show CDR1 as SGHRS and CDR2 as YFSETQ. Trimming took 4 bases from V and 0 from J; bases not matched to a gene: 7. The CDR3 sequence is 16 residues long. The CDR3, as DNA: TGCGCCAGCAGCACCACGACAGGGGGGCCTAACTATGGCTACACCTTC. Its translation: CASSTTTGGPNYGYTF.

The chain employs TRBV6-5 and TRBJ1-2; D perhaps matches TRBD1 (5 bases). V lost 6 bases and J 5 bases, leaving 19 bases between the germline ends. The CDR3 loop spans 15 amino acids. Germline loops: CDR1 MNHEY, CDR2 SVGAGI. CDR3 loop: CASRRAWGDVYGYTF. CDR3 sequence (DNA): TGTGCCAGCAGGAGGGCGTGGGGGGATGTGTATGGCTACACCTTC.

The chain carries TRBV7-2 and TRBJ1-3; D remains unclear. With 6 bases removed from V and 4 bases from J, the gap between germline ends came to 13 bases. CDR3 length: 14 amino acids. CDR1 is SGHTA and CDR2 is FQGNSA in the germline V gene. This chain's CDR3 is CASSRLPLGNTIYF. The DNA for the CDR3 is TGTGCCAGCAGTCGACTCCCTCTGGGAAACACCATATATTTT.

The CDR3 DNA sequence: TGTGCCAGCAGCTCGACTAGCGTTATGTACCAAGAGACCCAGTACTTC. Translated: CASSSTSVMYQETQYF. This rearrangement joins TRBV7-9 to TRBJ2-5; TRBD2 aligns across 8 bases. The V gene's germline CDR1 is SEHNR and CDR2 FQNEAQ (reference sequence). The junction had 7 bases not matched to a gene; V was cut back by 4 bases and J by 0 bases. The CDR3 consists of 16 residues.

V and J are TRBV6-5 and TRBJ2-7; D possibly corresponds to TRBD1 (6 bases). CDR3 length: 13 amino acids. Germline V gives CDR1 MNHEY, CDR2 SVGAGI. V was trimmed by 6 bases and J by 2 bases, leaving 11 bases between them. The CDR3 DNA reads TGTGCCAGCAGAAAAGGACAGCCCTACGAGCAGTACTTC. Translation: CASRKGQPYEQYF.

The V call is TRBV28, the J call TRBJ1-1, with 8 bases lining up with TRBD1. V shed 6 bases, J shed 1 base, and the junction held 10 bases outside the gene matches. The V gene's germline CDR1 is MDHEN and CDR2 SYDVKM. CDR3 length: 16 residues. DNA of the CDR3: TGTGCCAGCAGACCCGAGACAGGGGTTGCGAACACTGAAGCTTTCTTT. This encodes CASRPETGVANTEAFF.

This clone appeared a single time. The V call is TRBV5-7, the J call TRBJ2-7, with 10 bases identical to TRBD1. TRBV5-7 is given ORF status, its function remaining uncertain. This CDR3 is built from 15 residues. The V segment lost 3 bases and the J segment 4 bases; nucleotides outside the gene matches: 7. CDR3: CASSSTGGPGYEQYF. CDR3 nucleotides: TGTGCCAGCAGCTCGACAGGGGGCCCCGGGTACGAGCAGTACTTC.

The CDR3 nucleotides are TGTGCCAGCAGTGTGGCCCAGGGGGCTGGGGCCAACGTCCTGACTTTC. It is translated as CASSVAQGAGANVLTF. The V call is TRBV2, the J call TRBJ2-6, with 7 positions matching TRBD1. CDR1 is SNHLY, CDR2 FYNNEI, per germline. The CDR3 totals 16 residues. The trim removed 4 bases at V and 2 bases at J, leaving 5 bases unmatched. Together with reference TRBV2 and TRBJ2-6, the CDR3 gives the full variable domain: EPEVTQTPSHQVTQMGQEVILRCVPISNHLYFYWYRQILGQKVEFLVSFYNNEISEKSEIFDDQFSVERPDGSNFTLKIRSTKLEDSAMYFCASSVAQGAGANVLTFGAGSRLTVL.

The chain employs TRBV28 and TRBJ1-2, with TRBD1 matching over 10 bases. Germline V gene lookup returns CDR1 MDHEN and CDR2 SYDVKM. J was trimmed by 2 bases and V by 8 bases; bases with no gene match: 11. The CDR3 consists of 16 residues. The DNA for the CDR3 is TGTGCCAGCGGATCGGGACAGGGGAAATTGAACTATGGCTACACCTTC. It specifies CASGSGQGKLNYGYTF.

The V gene is TRBV5-1, the J gene TRBJ2-1, with 11 nucleotides matching TRBD1. CDR3 length: 17 residues. V lost 3 bases, J lost 0 bases, and 5 bases stayed unmatched. Germline assignment: CDR1 SGHRS and CDR2 YFSETQ. The CDR3 reads CASSSWTGGFSYNEQFF. The CDR3 DNA reads TGCGCCAGCAGCTCTTGGACAGGGGGCTTCTCCTACAATGAGCAGTTCTTC.

V is TRBV27 and J is TRBJ1-1; possible D gene TRBD1, 6 bases. Between the trimmed V and J ends, which lost 8 bases and 0 bases, there was a span of 13 bases. The CDR3 covers 14 residues. Germline-derived CDR1 and CDR2 are MNHEY and SMNVEV (reference sequence). CDR3 bases: TGTGCCAGCTCCGGTGCAGGGGTGAACACTGAAGCTTTCTTT. This encodes CASSGAGVNTEAFF.

The rearrangement uses TRBV11-2 and TRBJ2-5, with 7 bases lining up with TRBD2. CDR1 SGHAT and CDR2 FQNNGV come from the germline V gene. This CDR3 is 15 amino acids long. The J segment lost 3 bases and the V segment lost 5 bases, leaving 9 bases of the junction unmatched. The CDR3 DNA reads TGTGCCAGCAGCCCCACCGGGACTATCAAAGAGACCCAGTACTTC. Its protein product is CASSPTGTIKETQYF.

With respect to this clone: This sample includes further DNA sequences coding for the same CDR3. The rearrangement joins TRBV7-9 to TRBJ1-5; unclear D gene. Trimming removed 1 base from V and 1 base from J, with 5 bases in between. CDR1 and CDR2 (germline): SEHNR, FQNEAQ (reference sequence). The CDR3 is 14 amino acids. The CDR3 DNA reads as TGTGCCAGCAGCTTAGTTGGCAGCAATCAGCCCCAGCATTTT. It translates to CASSLVGSNQPQHF. The full variable domain, its missing parts supplied by reference TRBV7-9 and TRBJ1-5, is DTGVSQNPRHKITKRGQNVTFRCDPISEHNRLYWYRQTLGQGPEFLTYFQNEAQLEKSRLLSDRFSAERPKGSFSTLEIQRTEQGDSAMYLCASSLVGSNQPQHFGDGTRLSIL.

The J gene is TRBJ1-2, the V gene TRBV7-9, with unresolved D. CDR1 is SEHNR and CDR2 is FQNEAQ in the germline V gene (reference sequence). V was trimmed by 0 bases and J by 1 base, leaving 15 bases between them. The CDR3 spans 17 residues. The CDR3 nucleotides read TGTGCCAGCAGCTTAGCGGGCCAGCTTCTTCTTAACTATGGCTACACCTTC. This sequence encodes CASSLAGQLLLNYGYTF.

The rearrangement joins TRBV6-5 to TRBJ1-6; tentatively, D is TRBD1 (5 bases). The germline gives CDR1 MNHEY, CDR2 SVGAGI. CDR3 length equals 14 residues. Trimming took 4 bases from V and 10 from J, leaving 14 bases between them. The CDR3 sequence: CASSSPGDRSPLHF. Written as DNA, the CDR3 is TGTGCCAGCAGTTCCCCGGGGGACCGCTCACCCCTCCACTTT.

V and J are TRBV7-9 and TRBJ2-7, with 10 bases fitting TRBD1. The CDR3 loop spans 13 amino acids. CDR1 and CDR2 (germline): SEHNR, FQNEAQ (reference sequence). Trimming removed 1 base from V and 6 bases from J; junction bases left unmatched: 0. The CDR3 DNA follows: TGTGCCAGCAGCTTAGGGACAGGGGGCGAGCAGTACTTC. This translates into CASSLGTGGEQYF.